These T cell receptor beta chains were read from a single sample in a study of blood T cell dynamics during melanoma immunotherapy. The assay was immunoSEQ multiplex PCR, and TCRdb's table has in-frame clones only and misses some. The sample lists about 7,100 clones; approximately 81% were seen once. The material sequenced was blood, taken from a patient treated with checkpoint blockade. These receptors were obtained from a human donor with melanoma. Both conserved end residues are part of each CDR3. Fields, in order: D gene, J gene, CDR3 length, clone size, V gene, CDR3 DNA, CDR3 protein. The D gene is left open where the match is weak. Part of the rows lack a size; the others show once, few, many or a class for expanded clones.

D: .; J: TRBJ1-5; length: 16; size: .; V: TRBV15; DNA: TGTGCCACCAGCAGAGAGGGCATATATTTCCCTCAGCCCCAGCATTTT; CDR3: CATSREGIYFPQPQHF
D: .; J: TRBJ2-7; length: 13; size: .; V: TRBV15; DNA: TGTGCCACCAGCAGAGATGGAGACGCCGAGCAGTACTTC; CDR3: CATSRDGDAEQYF
D: .; J: TRBJ1-6; length: 13; size: .; V: TRBV28; DNA: TGTGCCAGCAGGCCCGGACAGTTATCACCCCTCCACTTT; CDR3: CASRPGQLSPLHF
D: .; J: TRBJ1-3; length: 16; size: .; V: TRBV30; DNA: TGTGCCTGGAGTACGGGACGGATATCCTCTGGAAACACCATATATTTT; CDR3: CAWSTGRISSGNTIYF
D: TRBD1; J: TRBJ1-6; length: 14; size: .; V: TRBV6-5; DNA: TGTGCCAGCAGACCCGACAGGGGGACCTCACCCCTCCACTTT; CDR3: CASRPDRGTSPLHF
D: TRBD1; J: TRBJ1-2; length: 16; size: few; V: TRBV5-1; DNA: TGCGCCAGCTCGTTGGGAGACAGGGGGCGCCTGCGGGGCTACACCTTC; CDR3: CASSLGDRGRLRGYTF
D: .; J: TRBJ1-2; length: 15; size: once; V: TRBV29-1; DNA: TGCAGCGTTGAGGCGGCGGGGGGCCTAGGATATGGCTACACCTTC; CDR3: CSVEAAGGLGYGYTF
D: .; J: TRBJ1-3; length: 15; size: .; V: TRBV7-9; DNA: TGTGCCAGCAGCCCAAAGTACAGGGTTGGAAACACCATATATTTT; CDR3: CASSPKYRVGNTIYF
D: .; J: TRBJ2-7; length: 15; size: .; V: TRBV19; DNA: TGTGCCAGTAGAAGTTCTGGGAATGGGGGCTACGAGCAGTACTTC; CDR3: CASRSSGNGGYEQYF
D: .; J: TRBJ1-5; length: 15; size: few; V: TRBV4-2; DNA: TGTGCCAGCAGCCAAGTCCTATCGGGGAATCAGCCCCAGCATTTT; CDR3: CASSQVLSGNQPQHF
D: .; J: TRBJ1-1; length: 15; size: .; V: TRBV7-9; DNA: TGTGCCAGCAGCTCCGAGAGGGCAGGGATGGGTGAAGCTTTCTTT; CDR3: CASSSERAGMGEAFF
D: .; J: TRBJ1-2; length: 13; size: .; V: TRBV7-2; DNA: TGTGCCAGCAGCCCAGAGGCTAACTATGGCTACACCTTC; CDR3: CASSPEANYGYTF
D: .; J: TRBJ1-5; length: 14; size: .; V: TRBV28; DNA: TGTGCCAGCAGTAGACAGATTAGCAATCAGCCCCAGCATTTT; CDR3: CASSRQISNQPQHF
D: .; J: TRBJ2-1; length: 12; size: .; V: TRBV5-1; DNA: TGCGCCAGCAGTGCCTCCCGACAGGAGCAGTTCTTC; CDR3: CASSASRQEQFF
D: TRBD1; J: TRBJ1-4; length: 14; size: .; V: TRBV27; DNA: TGTGCCAGCAGTTCCTCGGACAGGGGACGGAAACTGTTTTTT; CDR3: CASSSSDRGRKLFF
D: TRBD1; J: TRBJ1-1; length: 14; size: .; V: TRBV2; DNA: TGTGCCAGCATTCATGACAGGGAGAGCACTGAAGCTTTCTTT; CDR3: CASIHDRESTEAFF
D: .; J: TRBJ2-1; length: 13; size: .; V: TRBV30; DNA: TGTGCCTGGAGTGGGACTACATACAATGAGCAGTTCTTC; CDR3: CAWSGTTYNEQFF
D: TRBD1; J: TRBJ2-1; length: 15; size: .; V: TRBV19; DNA: TGTGCCAGTATTGGGACAGGGGGCAGGGGCAATGAGCAGTTCTTC; CDR3: CASIGTGGRGNEQFF
D: TRBD1; J: TRBJ2-7; length: 14; size: .; V: TRBV18; DNA: TGTGCCAGCTCACTCCGGGACAGGGGGATCGAGCAGTACTTC; CDR3: CASSLRDRGIEQYF
D: .; J: TRBJ1-5; length: 14; size: .; V: TRBV2; DNA: TGTGCCAGCCATGCCGGGACTAGAAATCAGCCCCAGCATTTT; CDR3: CASHAGTRNQPQHF
D: TRBD1; J: TRBJ1-5; length: 15; size: .; V: TRBV16; DNA: TGTGCCAGCAGCCAATCGGGACAGCGCAATCAGCCCCAGCATTTT; CDR3: CASSQSGQRNQPQHF
D: .; J: TRBJ2-7; length: 15; size: .; V: TRBV5-1; DNA: TGCGCCAGCAGCTTTAATACGGCTGGGGTCAGCGAGCAGTACTTC; CDR3: CASSFNTAGVSEQYF
D: .; J: TRBJ1-5; length: 16; size: .; V: TRBV6-1; DNA: TGTGCCAGCAGTGAAGCCGAGTGGAGGAGTAATCAGCCCCAGCATTTT; CDR3: CASSEAEWRSNQPQHF
D: .; J: TRBJ1-4; length: 15; size: .; V: TRBV29-1; DNA: TGCAGCGTTCGGGTGACAGCCGCAACTAATGAAAAACTGTTTTTT; CDR3: CSVRVTAATNEKLFF
D: .; J: TRBJ1-1; length: 15; size: .; V: TRBV11-2; DNA: TGTGCCAGCAGCTATTTACAGGGCCCGAACACTGAAGCTTTCTTT; CDR3: CASSYLQGPNTEAFF
D: .; J: TRBJ1-6; length: 17; size: .; V: TRBV27; DNA: TGTGCCAGCAGCAAAACCGGCCTGGGGACCCTGGATTCACCCCTCCACTTT; CDR3: CASSKTGLGTLDSPLHF
D: .; J: TRBJ2-7; length: 15; size: once; V: TRBV4-1; DNA: TGCGCCAGCAGCCAAGTCTTAAGGACGACTACGGGGCAGTACTTC; CDR3: CASSQVLRTTTGQYF
D: .; J: TRBJ2-7; length: 15; size: once; V: TRBV7-2; DNA: TGTGCCAGCAGCCCTTCTTTCGGTTACCCCTACGAGCAGTACTTC; CDR3: CASSPSFGYPYEQYF
D: .; J: TRBJ2-1; length: 14; size: few; V: TRBV10-3; DNA: TGTGCCATCCGGGACTCGAACACCTACAATGAGCAGTTCTTC; CDR3: CAIRDSNTYNEQFF
D: .; J: TRBJ1-2; length: 12; size: .; V: TRBV28; DNA: TGTGCCAGCAGGCCAGGGACTAGTGGCTACACCTTC; CDR3: CASRPGTSGYTF
D: TRBD2; J: TRBJ2-1; length: 15; size: .; V: TRBV5-6; DNA: TGTGCCAGCAGCTTAGGACTAGCGGGAAACAATGAGCAGTTCTTC; CDR3: CASSLGLAGNNEQFF
D: TRBD1; J: TRBJ2-7; length: 15; size: once; V: TRBV5-1; DNA: TGCGCCAGCAGCTCGAGAGGGACAGGGGGCCACGAGCAGTACTTC; CDR3: CASSSRGTGGHEQYF
D: TRBD1; J: TRBJ1-4; length: 14; size: .; V: TRBV10-3; DNA: TGTGCCATCAGTGAAGACAGGGATTTAGAAAAACTGTTTTTT; CDR3: CAISEDRDLEKLFF
D: TRBD1; J: TRBJ1-4; length: 14; size: .; V: TRBV7-6; DNA: TGTGCCAGCAGCTCGACGGGGACAGGGGAAAAACTGTTTTTT; CDR3: CASSSTGTGEKLFF
D: TRBD1; J: TRBJ1-1; length: 16; size: .; V: TRBV6-1; DNA: TGTGCCAGCAGAGAACAGGGGTCATATCTAAACACTGAAGCTTTCTTT; CDR3: CASREQGSYLNTEAFF
D: .; J: TRBJ2-6; length: 14; size: .; V: TRBV7-8; DNA: TGTGCCAGCAGCAACAGGGTTGGGGCCAACGTCCTGACTTTC; CDR3: CASSNRVGANVLTF
D: TRBD1; J: TRBJ1-5; length: 15; size: .; V: TRBV19; DNA: TGTGCCAGTAGCTCGACAGGGGGGTCGTTTCAGCCCCAGCATTTT; CDR3: CASSSTGGSFQPQHF
D: .; J: TRBJ2-6; length: 13; size: .; V: TRBV30; DNA: TGTGCCTGGAGTCTGTCTGGGGCCAACGTCCTGACTTTC; CDR3: CAWSLSGANVLTF
D: .; J: TRBJ2-7; length: 15; size: .; V: TRBV5-1; DNA: TGCGCCAGCAGCTTGGACGGACGGGCCGGGCAGCGGCAGTACTTC; CDR3: CASSLDGRAGQRQYF
D: TRBD1; J: TRBJ1-2; length: 14; size: .; V: TRBV7-3; DNA: TGTGCCAGCAGCTCCGGGACAGGGCTTGGGGGCTACACCTTC; CDR3: CASSSGTGLGGYTF
D: .; J: TRBJ2-1; length: 16; size: few; V: TRBV19; DNA: TGTGCCAGTAGTACTGGGGCAGAGGGGGGCTACAATGAGCAGTTCTTC; CDR3: CASSTGAEGGYNEQFF
D: TRBD1; J: TRBJ2-7; length: 14; size: .; V: TRBV7-2; DNA: TGTGCCAGCAGCCCCAGGGACAGGGGATACGAGCAGTACTTC; CDR3: CASSPRDRGYEQYF
D: TRBD1; J: TRBJ1-4; length: 16; size: .; V: TRBV28; DNA: TGTGCCAGCAGCTCCGGGACAGGGGCGATGAATGAAAAACTGTTTTTT; CDR3: CASSSGTGAMNEKLFF
D: .; J: TRBJ1-4; length: 11; size: .; V: TRBV7-6; DNA: TGTGCCAGCGGGGGAAATGAAAAACTGTTTTTT; CDR3: CASGGNEKLFF
D: .; J: TRBJ1-1; length: 13; size: .; V: TRBV19; DNA: TGTGCCAGTGGCAAGGGGAAGTACACTGAAGCTTTCTTT; CDR3: CASGKGKYTEAFF
D: .; J: TRBJ1-1; length: 13; size: once; V: TRBV2; DNA: TGTGCCAGCAGTGAAGATGCGACAGCTGAAGCTTTCTTT; CDR3: CASSEDATAEAFF
D: .; J: TRBJ1-4; length: 15; size: .; V: TRBV6-5; DNA: TGTGCCAGCAGTTACTCAGCCGGGGCGAATGAAAAACTGTTTTTT; CDR3: CASSYSAGANEKLFF
D: TRBD1; J: TRBJ1-1; length: 14; size: .; V: TRBV5-1; DNA: TGCGCCAGCGGTCGGACAGGGCAGGACACTGAAGCTTTCTTT; CDR3: CASGRTGQDTEAFF
D: .; J: TRBJ1-1; length: 14; size: .; V: TRBV6-1; DNA: TGTGCCAGCAGTGAAACAGGGACGAACACTGAAGCTTTCTTT; CDR3: CASSETGTNTEAFF
D: TRBD2; J: TRBJ2-5; length: 16; size: .; V: TRBV5-1; DNA: TGCGCCAGCAGCTCCGGGACTAGCGGGAGGCAGGGGACCCAGTACTTC; CDR3: CASSSGTSGRQGTQYF
D: .; J: TRBJ1-2; length: 14; size: .; V: TRBV5-6; DNA: TGTGCCAGCAGCTTAGGCAGCCGGGACTATGGCTACACCTTC; CDR3: CASSLGSRDYGYTF
D: .; J: TRBJ1-5; length: 16; size: few; V: TRBV19; DNA: TGTGCCAGTAGTGCGCAGGCAGGGAAGAGCAATCAGCCCCAGCATTTT; CDR3: CASSAQAGKSNQPQHF
D: .; J: TRBJ1-6; length: 14; size: .; V: TRBV28; DNA: TGTGCCAGCAGTTTGGTAGTCTATAATTCACCCCTCCACTTT; CDR3: CASSLVVYNSPLHF
D: .; J: TRBJ1-1; length: 15; size: .; V: TRBV5-1; DNA: TGCGCCAGCAGCTCTGGAGGGGTTATGAACACTGAAGCTTTCTTT; CDR3: CASSSGGVMNTEAFF
D: TRBD1; J: TRBJ1-1; length: 15; size: .; V: TRBV10-3; DNA: TGTGCCATCACCCCCGAGGGGACAGGGGGCACTGAAGCTTTCTTT; CDR3: CAITPEGTGGTEAFF
D: .; J: TRBJ2-1; length: 14; size: .; V: TRBV21-1; DNA: TGTGCCAGACCGACCGGGACAGGGGACAATGAGCAGTTCTTC; CDR3: CARPTGTGDNEQFF
D: TRBD1; J: TRBJ1-2; length: 17; size: .; V: TRBV10-3; DNA: TGTGCCATCAGTCCTCCCGGGACAGGGGTTGTGGGAGATGGCTACACCTTC; CDR3: CAISPPGTGVVGDGYTF